This paragraph covers one T cell receptor (beta chain) sequence. Its antigen is not known. Method: immunoSEQ multiplex PCR; TCRdb's copy keeps in-frame clones and lacks some. The data show under 550,000 clones, around 90% seen once. This record comes from a study of Ad26.COV2.S vaccination and SARS-CoV-2 variants. Treatment: 19 received Ad26.COV2.S at low or high dose, single or two shots; several received placebo; per-sample allocation not given. It was on day 63 after the first vaccine or placebo injection that samples were taken. V lost 6 bases to trimming and J lost 4 bases, with 12 bases between them. CDR3 length: 13 residues. Germline V gene data show CDR1 as MNHEY and CDR2 as SVGAGI. General study findings and limits: Spike-specific TCR breadth in vaccine recipients exceeded that seen in placebo recipients. Comparability of non-spike TCR breadth was observed across vaccine and placebo recipients.

The sample consisted of peripheral blood, taken in a trial of Ad26.COV2.S vaccine versus placebo. This receptor was taken from a person aged 18-60 years who received the Ad26.COV2.S COVID-19 vaccine or a placebo. The V call is TRBV6-5, the J call TRBJ1-2, with D hard to call. The CDR3 DNA is TGTGCCAGCAGACTATTGTCCTCCTATGGCTACACCTTC. This gives the protein CASRLLSSYGYTF.